This T cell receptor beta chain was found in a study of blood T cell repertoires in COVID-19. Across the whole study: Samples of COVID-19 (acute and convalescent) were obtained from the United States, Italy and Spain. Sources were T cells, B-cell-depleted T cells, or PBMCs; the material itself was cDNA or gDNA.

Sequenced by immunoSEQ multiplex PCR; TCRdb stores in-frame clones only, minus some. The sample lists about 220,000 clones, about 84% seen once, with around 13% in the top ten. Input material: peripheral blood. This clonotype was obtained from a human donor in a cohort sampled during active COVID-19.

The CDR3 bases are TGCGCCAGCAGCCAAGAATTAGGGGATCAAGAGACCCAGTACTTC. Its protein is CASSQELGDQETQYF. The V call is TRBV4-1, the J call TRBJ2-5, with D maybe TRBD1 (5 bases). CDR3 length equals 15 residues. CDR1 MGHRA and CDR2 YSYEKL come from the germline V gene. Trimming pared 0 bases from V and 2 bases from J, leaving 10 bases between.